The 19 T cell receptor beta chains in this list originate from one sample, sequenced in a study of T cells in Graves' hyperthyroidism and ophthalmopathy. Authors of the study amplified TCR beta CDR3 regions from RNA transcripts. The HTBI primer set drove a first-round RT-PCR of the TCR CDR3. From the multiplex PCR reads, TCRdb called clonotypes with MiXCR, one entry per CDR3 protein. The sample has tens of thousands of distinct CDR3 sequences; approximately 57% are singletons. Material: blood. Receptor source: a woman aged 55 to 70 with Graves' ophthalmopathy.

This rearrangement joins TRBV20-1 to TRBJ2-5; TRBD2 matches 7 bases. This CDR3 is 12 amino acids long. Germline V gives CDR1 DFQATT, CDR2 SNEGSKA (reference sequence). The trim removed 3 bases at V and 4 bases at J, leaving 2 bases unmatched. CDR3 bases: TGCAGTGCTAGCGGCGGGGGAGAGACCCAGTACTTC. Its protein is CSASGGGETQYF.

The rearrangement links TRBV20-1 to TRBJ2-1; the match to TRBD2 covers 8 bases. J lost 2 bases, V lost 3 bases, and 6 bases had no gene match. The CDR3 spans 15 residues. Per the germline V gene, CDR1 is DFQATT and CDR2 is SNEGSKA (reference sequence). The CDR3 protein is CSARVSGGPYNEQFF. The CDR3 DNA reads as TGCAGTGCTAGGGTCAGCGGGGGCCCCTACAATGAGCAGTTCTTC.

This clonotype was seen ten or more times. The chain links TRBV12-3 or TRBV12-4 to TRBJ2-5, with 9 bases aligning to TRBD2. Germline trimming cut 3 bases from V and 1 base from J; bases unmatched to any gene: 3. This CDR3 region has 15 residues. CDR3 in DNA: TGTGCCAGCAGTTTGCGGGGGGGGTCCCAAGAGACCCAGTACTTC. Translated: CASSLRGGSQETQYF.

This sequence joins TRBV7-6 and TRBJ2-7; perhaps TRBD2 as D (6 bases). Trimming pared 0 bases from V and 6 bases from J, leaving 12 bases between. There are 14 residues in the CDR3. Germline CDR1 SGHVS, CDR2 FNYEAQ. CDR3 nucleotides: TGTGCCAGCAGCTTAGCGGGGAAGGGAGGCGAGCAGTACTTC. The encoded protein is CASSLAGKGGEQYF.

This clonotype was detected many times. The chain recombines TRBV7-2 with TRBJ1-4, with 9 bases identical to TRBD1. Trimming removed 3 bases from V and 11 bases from J; junction bases left unmatched: 13. Germline CDR1 reads SGHTA; CDR2 reads FQGNSA. There are 16 residues in the CDR3. In DNA form, the CDR3 reads TGTGCCAGCAGCTTGGGGGGGACAGGGACATTACGGAAACTGTTTTTT. Translated: CASSLGGTGTLRKLFF.

The rearrangement joins TRBV6-1 to TRBJ2-7; 10 nucleotides line up with TRBD1. The CDR3 contains 16 residues. The trim removed 0 bases at V and 5 bases at J, leaving 7 bases unmatched. CDR1 and CDR2 (germline): MNHNS, SASEGT. CDR3: CASSEALGQGMNEQYF. Written as DNA, the CDR3 is TGTGCCAGCAGTGAAGCGCTGGGACAGGGGATGAACGAGCAGTACTTC.

In this sample, this clonotype turned up once. V and J are TRBV20-1 and TRBJ2-5, with D possibly matching TRBD2 (6 bases). CDR3 length equals 11 residues. The germline V gene encodes CDR1 DFQATT and CDR2 SNEGSKA (reference sequence). Deletions cut 4 bases from V and 5 bases from J, with 8 bases between. The CDR3 spells CSATSVETQYF. The CDR3 DNA reads TGCAGTGCTACTAGCGTCGAGACCCAGTACTTC.

This clonotype was found a few times. The chain joins TRBV7-2 to TRBJ1-2; 9 positions agree with TRBD1. This CDR3 is 12 amino acids long. V trimming: 6 bases; J trimming: 7 bases; junction bases outside the gene matches: 3. Germline CDR1 SGHTA, CDR2 FQGNSA. CDR3 region: CASSPDRGGYTF. CDR3 nucleotides: TGTGCCAGCAGTCCGGACAGGGGTGGCTACACCTTC.

This clonotype came up many times. The chain uses TRBV28 and TRBJ2-7; D gene unclear. This CDR3 has 15 residues. The V end lost 6 bases, the J end lost 4 bases, and 19 bases lay between the germline ends. Germline V gene lookup returns CDR1 MDHEN and CDR2 SYDVKM. The DNA for the CDR3 is TGTGCCAGCAGCTTCGGGCCCCCCAAAGGGTACGAGCAGTACTTC. It encodes CASSFGPPKGYEQYF.

This clonotype was observed many times. A single base separates this from a much larger clone, so it may be a read error. J is TRBJ1-5 and V is TRBV12-3 or TRBV12-4, with 8 bases fitting TRBD1. This CDR3 spans 15 amino acids. In DNA form, the CDR3 reads TGTGCCAGCGCGATACGCGACAGGGGCAATCAGCTCCAGCATTTT. Translated, it gives CASAIRDRGNQLQHF.

To note about this clonotype: At one of its ends the junction is not consistent with the germline gene, which may arise from a read error. The chain carries TRBV5-1 and TRBJ2-2, with 8 positions matching TRBD2. The CDR3 consists of 14 residues. Germline loops: CDR1 SGHRS, CDR2 YFSETQ. CDR3 protein: CASSYGGGTEELFF. The CDR3, as DNA: TGCGCCAGCAGCTATGGCGGGGGGACCGAGGAGCTGTTTTTT.

This sequence joins TRBV19 and TRBJ1-2; a weak D match, TRBD1 (6 bases). This CDR3 region has 15 residues. CDR1 is LNHDA and CDR2 is SQIVND in the germline V gene (reference sequence). V lost 6 bases and J 5 bases, leaving 19 bases between the germline ends. This chain's CDR3 is CASRRPEEGVYGYTF. CDR3 DNA sequence: TGTGCCAGTAGACGGCCGGAGGAGGGGGTGTATGGCTACACCTTC.

This clonotype was seen repeatedly, ten times or more. This chain uses TRBV12-5 with TRBJ1-5; D gene ambiguous. Germline CDR1 is LGHNT and CDR2 is FRNRAP. The CDR3 has 15 residues. V was trimmed by 6 bases and J by 5 bases, leaving 17 bases between them. The CDR3 loop is CASGPYSAGYQPQHF. Here the CDR3 DNA reads TGTGCTAGTGGCCCCTACTCAGCGGGGTATCAGCCCCAGCATTTT.

This chain joins TRBV9 and TRBJ1-4; a weak D match, TRBD1 (5 bases). The CDR3 consists of 15 residues. Trimming pared 0 bases from V and 5 bases from J, leaving 11 bases between. Germline V lookup: CDR1 SGDLS, CDR2 YYNGEE. The chain's CDR3 is CASSVAGASNEKLFF. CDR3 nucleotide sequence: TGTGCCAGCAGCGTAGCTGGGGCCTCCAATGAAAAACTGTTTTTT.

Points on this clonotype: The junction does not match germline at one end; this may be a read error. The chain recombines TRBV9 with TRBJ2-1; the D gene is possibly TRBD2 (6 bases). This CDR3 has 16 residues. Germline lookup yields CDR1 SGDLS and CDR2 YYNGEE. The CDR3 loop is CASSVAGTCGVNEQFF. The DNA for the CDR3 is TGTGCCAGCAGCGTGGCCGGGACTTGCGGAGTGAATGAGCAGTTTTTC.

A remark on this clonotype: Compared with germline, one end of the junction differs, possibly owing to a read error. The chain has TRBV5-1 and TRBJ1-4; tentatively, D is TRBD1 (5 bases). Per germline, CDR1 SGHRS and CDR2 YFSETQ. The CDR3 is 15 residues long. The CDR3 DNA reads TGCGCCAGCAGCAGATGGGGCAGGGACTCTGAAAGACTGTTTTTT. Translating it yields CASSRWGRDSERLFF.

This clonotype was found many times. V gene TRBV5-5 combines with J gene TRBJ2-2; 7 bases align to TRBD1. The length of the CDR3 is 16 residues. The germline gives CDR1 SGHKS, CDR2 YYEKEE (reference sequence). V lost 0 bases, J lost 6 bases, and 8 bases stayed unmatched. As DNA, the CDR3 is TGTGCCAGCAGCTTGGGACAGGGAAGGATTGCCGGGGAGCTGTTTTTT. Amino acids: CASSLGQGRIAGELFF.

This clonotype was seen repeatedly, ten times or more. The V and J genes are TRBV5-1 and TRBJ1-4; possible D gene TRBD1, 5 bases. This CDR3 contains 15 residues. V lost 2 bases to trimming and J lost 3 bases, with 11 bases between them. CDR1 and CDR2 from the germline V gene are SGHRS and YFSETQ. CDR3 DNA: TGCGCCAGCAGCTTCACGGGGCCGGCTAATGAAAAACTGTTTTTT. Its protein is CASSFTGPANEKLFF.

The chain links TRBV24-1 to TRBJ1-5, with no clear D. The ends were cut back, 4 bases at V and 4 bases at J, with 4 bases in the middle. This CDR3 is built from 12 residues. In germline, CDR1 is KGHDR, CDR2 SFDVKD. CDR3 amino acids: CATSDPNQPQHF. The DNA for the CDR3 is TGTGCCACCAGTGACCCTAATCAGCCCCAGCATTTT.